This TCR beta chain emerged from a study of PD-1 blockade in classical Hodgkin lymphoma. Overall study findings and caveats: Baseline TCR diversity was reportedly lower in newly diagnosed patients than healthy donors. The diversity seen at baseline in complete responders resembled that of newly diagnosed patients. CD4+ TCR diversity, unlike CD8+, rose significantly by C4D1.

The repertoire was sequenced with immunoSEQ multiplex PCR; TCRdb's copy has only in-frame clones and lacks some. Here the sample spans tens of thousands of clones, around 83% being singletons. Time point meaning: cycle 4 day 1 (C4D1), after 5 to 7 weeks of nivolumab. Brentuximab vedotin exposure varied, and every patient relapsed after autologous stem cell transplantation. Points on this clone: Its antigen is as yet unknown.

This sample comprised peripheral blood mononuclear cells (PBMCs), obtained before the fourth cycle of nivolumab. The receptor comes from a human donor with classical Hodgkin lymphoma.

DNA of the CDR3: TGTGCCAGCAGTCCAACGACAGATACGCAGTATTTT. This encodes CASSPTTDTQYF. The chain is built from TRBV6-5 and TRBJ2-3; D uncertain. Germline V gene data show CDR1 as MNHEY and CDR2 as SVGAGI. The length of the CDR3 is 12 residues. V was clipped by 5 bases and J by 3 bases, with 6 bases between them.